This T cell receptor beta chain was found in a study of blood T cells in healthy people across ages. About the study: Through template switching, about one barcoded beta molecule was captured per two T cells, as measured in model experiments.

Using a J-beta primer mix together with a sample-barcoded 5' primer, a second PCR was run for roughly 7 to 12 cycles. TCRdb recomputed calls from the 5' RACE reads with MiXCR, one row per CDR3 protein. In the table there are about a million distinct CDR3 sequences, about 53% of which are singletons. The sequenced sample consisted of blood. This receptor was taken from a woman aged 55-70 years in good health.

The CDR3 loop is CASSAGTGDGYTF. The CDR3, as DNA: TGTGCCAGCAGTGCCGGGACAGGGGATGGCTACACCTTC. J is TRBJ1-2 and V is TRBV25-1, with TRBD1 identical over 10 bases. This CDR3 has 13 amino acids. V shed 4 bases and J 6 bases; nucleotides not matched to a gene: 2. The V gene's germline CDR1 is MGHDK and CDR2 SYGVNS.